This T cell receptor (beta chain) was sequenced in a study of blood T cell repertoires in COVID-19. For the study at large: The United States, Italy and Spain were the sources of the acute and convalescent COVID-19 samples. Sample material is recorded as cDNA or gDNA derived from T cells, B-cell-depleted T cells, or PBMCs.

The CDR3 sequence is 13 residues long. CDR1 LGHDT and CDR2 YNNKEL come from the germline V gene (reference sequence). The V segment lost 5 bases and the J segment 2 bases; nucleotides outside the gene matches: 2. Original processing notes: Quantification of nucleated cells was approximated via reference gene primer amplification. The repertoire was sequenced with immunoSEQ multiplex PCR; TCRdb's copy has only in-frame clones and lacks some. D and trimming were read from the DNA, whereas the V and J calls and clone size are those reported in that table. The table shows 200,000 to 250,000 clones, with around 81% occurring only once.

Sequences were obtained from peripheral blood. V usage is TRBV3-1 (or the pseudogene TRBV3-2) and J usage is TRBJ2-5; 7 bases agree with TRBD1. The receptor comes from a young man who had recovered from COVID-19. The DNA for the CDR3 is TGTGCCAGCAGCGAGACAGGGCAAGAGACCCAGTACTTC. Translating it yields CASSETGQETQYF.